This TCR beta chain comes out of a study of breast tumors, draining lymph nodes, adjacent tissues. Findings and caveats of the study: The lymph node origin of tumor T cells was framed as consistent with a hypothesis, not demonstrated.

Breast cancer patients provided tissue from their axillary draining lymph nodes. MiXCR was run by TCRdb on the multiplex PCR reads, yielding one entry per CDR3 protein. Here the sample spans approximately 250,000 distinct CDR3 sequences, roughly a third being singletons. Germline CDR1 reads SGHNT; CDR2 reads YENEEA. The CDR3 loop spans 15 amino acids. This clonotype was recorded many times. The target antigen is unknown. One junction end does not reproduce the germline sequence, and a read error may be involved. The V call is TRBV11-3, the J call TRBJ2-3, with 9 bases fitting TRBD2. This clonotype was obtained from a female donor with breast cancer. Some clones in this sample may be carry-over from other donors' samples. The sequenced sample consisted of axillary lymph node tissue. The CDR3 DNA follows: TGTGCCAGCAGCTTAGAAGGGACTAGCAAAGATACGCAGTATTTT. Protein: CASSLEGTSKDTQYF.